This T cell receptor (beta chain) came from a study of PD-1 blockade in mismatch repair-deficient tumors. The CDR3 runs 11 residues. Trimming left V 5 bases short and J 8 bases short, with 7 bases between. CDR1 and CDR2 from the germline V gene are SEHNR and FQNEAQ (reference sequence). Assay: immunoSEQ multiplex PCR; the TCRdb copy retains only in-frame clones and omits some. The table shows roughly 120,000 clones, with 88% occurring only once. The starting material was peripheral blood, obtained approximately 72 weeks after starting pembrolizumab. This chain uses TRBV7-9 with TRBJ2-1; D gene ambiguous. This sequence was found in an adult with mismatch repair-deficient cancer. CDR3 residues: CASSPSDEQFF. The CDR3 DNA is TGTGCCAGCAGCCCCTCAGATGAGCAGTTCTTC. The entire variable domain, with the rest obtained from reference TRBV7-9 and TRBJ2-1, is as follows: DTGVSQNPRHKITKRGQNVTFRCDPISEHNRLYWYRQTLGQGPEFLTYFQNEAQLEKSRLLSDRFSAERPKGSFSTLEIQRTEQGDSAMYLCASSPSDEQFFGPGTRLTVL.